Shown below are 17 T cell receptor beta chains from a single sample sequenced in a study of CD8+ T cells in alopecia areata. Treatment indicated: oral pan-JAK inhibitor, 5-10 mg twice daily. Extracted RNA was reverse transcribed, and the resulting cDNA served as sequencing template. Some clones are missing from TCRdb's copy, which holds only in-frame ones; the method was immunoSEQ multiplex PCR. The table has fewer than 350,000 clones, 58% seen once. The sample consisted of CD4+ T cells sorted from blood, taken at week 24, from a patient treated with tofacitinib. All receptors derive from a human donor with alopecia areata.

The J gene is TRBJ2-3, the V gene TRBV13; TRBD2 matches 11 bases. Germline values: CDR1 PRHDT, CDR2 FYEKMQ (reference sequence). After removal of 2 bases from V and 2 bases from J, the junction contained 3 bases not matched to a gene. This CDR3 comprises 16 residues. CDR3 residues: CASSLTSGRYTDTQYF. The CDR3 region has the DNA TGTGCCAGCAGCTTAACTAGCGGGAGATACACAGATACGCAGTATTTT.

This clone was counted only a few times. The V and J genes are TRBV7-3 and TRBJ2-1, with D possibly being TRBD2 (6 bases). CDR3 length: 15 residues. V was pared by 0 bases and J by 2 bases, with 8 bases between. Germline V lookup: CDR1 SGHTA, CDR2 FQGTGA. The CDR3 is CASSLTGLPYNEQFF. As DNA, the CDR3 is TGTGCCAGCAGCTTAACGGGACTCCCCTACAATGAGCAGTTCTTC.

The V gene is TRBV11-2, the J gene TRBJ1-2; D unclear. The CDR3 has 15 residues. CDR1 is SGHAT, CDR2 FQNNGV, per germline. Trimming removed 6 bases from V and 0 bases from J, with 14 bases in between. CDR3 coding DNA: TGTGCCAGCAGTTCCCTAACCGGACCTAACTATGGCTACACCTTC. It translates to CASSSLTGPNYGYTF.

The chain links TRBV29-1 to TRBJ2-7, with TRBD1 matching over 7 bases. Losses at the gene ends were 4 bases for V and 5 bases for J; bases not matched to a gene: 11. The CDR3 spans 14 residues. Germline-derived CDR1 and CDR2 are SQVTM and ANQGSEA. CDR3 sequence: CSVVGQATRNEQYF. The DNA of the CDR3 is TGCAGCGTTGTCGGACAGGCAACTCGCAACGAGCAGTACTTC.

The sample holds one count of this clone. This chain connects TRBV20-1 to TRBJ2-7; unclear D gene. The germline V gene encodes CDR1 DFQATT and CDR2 SNEGSKA (reference sequence). The CDR3 totals 11 residues. The V end was cut by 2 bases, the J end by 4 bases, with 6 bases between. The CDR3 bases are TGCAGTGCTAGACCACATTACGAGCAGTACTTC. It specifies CSARPHYEQYF.

The chain links TRBV27 to TRBJ2-1; D call uncertain. In germline, CDR1 is MNHEY, CDR2 SMNVEV (reference sequence). The length of the CDR3 is 15 residues. Trimming shortened V by 3 bases and J by 8 bases, and 17 bases separated the two germline ends. DNA of the CDR3: TGTGCCAGCAGTTTGGGCCACGCTGAGACCGATGAGCAGTTCTTC. Translation: CASSLGHAETDEQFF.

The chain links TRBV4-1 to TRBJ2-1, with D perhaps TRBD1 (6 bases). This CDR3 has 16 residues. Trimming removed 0 bases from V and 7 bases from J, with 16 bases in between. The V gene's germline CDR1 is MGHRA and CDR2 YSYEKL. This chain's CDR3 is CASSQDLGARGNEQFF. The CDR3 DNA reads as TGCGCCAGCAGCCAAGATTTGGGGGCCAGAGGGAATGAGCAGTTCTTC.

The V call is TRBV30, the J call TRBJ1-2; tentative D call: TRBD1 (5 bases). The CDR3 has 13 amino acids. The V end lost 3 bases, the J end lost 4 bases, and 12 bases lay between the germline ends. Germline CDR1 is GTSNPN and CDR2 is SVGIG (reference sequence). CDR3 sequence (DNA): TGTGCCTGGAGCAGACTGGGGCTCTATGGCTACACCTTC. Its translation: CAWSRLGLYGYTF.

This clone was counted a single time. The CDR3, as DNA: TGTGCCAGCAGCTCCGGGACGTTAGAGACCCAGTACTTC. It encodes CASSSGTLETQYF. The V call is TRBV5-6, the J call TRBJ2-5, with D perhaps given as TRBD1 or TRBD2 (5 bases each). This CDR3 is built from 13 residues. Deletions cut 3 bases from V and 4 bases from J, with 10 bases between. CDR1 SGHDT and CDR2 YYEEEE come from the germline V gene. The full variable domain, rest sourced from reference TRBV5-6 and TRBJ2-5, is DAGVTQSPTHLIKTRGQQVTLRCSPKSGHDTVSWYQQALGQGPQFIFQYYEEEERQRGNFPDRFSGHQFPNYSSELNVNALLLGDSALYLCASSSGTLETQYFGPGTRLLVL.

The gene calls are TRBV29-1 and TRBJ1-1; 11 nucleotides agree with TRBD1. The CDR3 is 14 residues long. V lost 5 bases and J lost 5; bases outside the gene matches: 7. CDR1 and CDR2 (germline): SQVTM, ANQGSEA. CDR3 DNA sequence: TGCAGCGTTACCCAGGACAGGGGGCGGACTGAAGCTTTCTTT. Translated, it gives CSVTQDRGRTEAFF.

This clone was found a few times. The chain uses TRBV5-1 and TRBJ2-7; a weak D match, TRBD1 (6 bases). Trimming stripped 0 bases from V and 5 bases from J, with 15 bases between. The germline CDR1 and CDR2 sequences are SGHRS and YFSETQ. This CDR3 is 15 amino acids long. The CDR3 nucleotides read TGCGCCAGCAGCTTGGGGACTCAAAGGGGGAACGAGCAGTACTTC. Amino acid sequence: CASSLGTQRGNEQYF. The entire variable domain, with the rest obtained from reference TRBV5-1 and TRBJ2-7, is as follows: KAGVTQTPRYLIKTRGQQVTLSCSPISGHRSVSWYQQTPGQGLQFLFEYFSETQRNKGNFPGRFSGRQFSNSRSEMNVSTLELGDSALYLCASSLGTQRGNEQYFGPGTRLTVT.

The J gene is TRBJ2-7, the V gene TRBV5-1, with 11 nucleotides matching TRBD2. J lost 2 bases, V lost 1 base, and 5 bases had no gene match. The germline V gene encodes CDR1 SGHRS and CDR2 YFSETQ. The CDR3 sequence is 16 residues long. CDR3 sequence reads: CASSLTSGGETYEQYF. In nucleotides, the CDR3 is TGCGCCAGCAGCTTGACTAGCGGGGGAGAGACCTACGAGCAGTACTTC.

The chain is built from TRBV30 and TRBJ1-1, with 7 bases lining up with TRBD1. V was clipped by 4 bases and J by 0 bases; unmatched bases: 5. Germline V gene data show CDR1 as GTSNPN and CDR2 as SVGIG (reference sequence). CDR3 length: 14 amino acids. The CDR3 is CAWNPGQMNTEAFF. The DNA of the CDR3 is TGTGCCTGGAACCCGGGACAGATGAACACTGAAGCTTTCTTT.

This clone was found once. The gene calls are TRBV5-1 and TRBJ1-2; no clear D gene. Trimming cost V 0 bases and J 7 bases, with 10 bases left between them. In germline, CDR1 is SGHRS, CDR2 YFSETQ. The length of the CDR3 is 13 residues. DNA for the CDR3: TGCGCCAGCAGCTTGGAGGATGAGGGTGGCTACACCTTC. Its translation: CASSLEDEGGYTF. Full variable domain (rest looked up from reference TRBV5-1 and TRBJ1-2): KAGVTQTPRYLIKTRGQQVTLSCSPISGHRSVSWYQQTPGQGLQFLFEYFSETQRNKGNFPGRFSGRQFSNSRSEMNVSTLELGDSALYLCASSLEDEGGYTFGSGTRLTVV.

The chain uses TRBV7-9 and TRBJ2-5, with 11 bases lining up with TRBD2. Germline CDR1 reads SEHNR; CDR2 reads FQNEAQ (reference sequence). The CDR3 totals 17 residues. The J segment lost 5 bases and the V segment lost 6 bases, leaving 14 bases of the junction unmatched. As DNA, the CDR3 is TGTGCCAGCAGAGCTGATTTGCTAGCGGGGGGAAAGGAGACCCAGTACTTC. Its translation: CASRADLLAGGKETQYF.

The chain links TRBV10-3 to TRBJ2-3; D perhaps matches TRBD1 (6 bases). The V gene's germline CDR1 is ENHRY and CDR2 SYGVKD. The germline V and J ends were trimmed by 4 bases and 5 bases, with 13 bases remaining between them. This CDR3 has 14 amino acids. This chain's CDR3 is CAISAAGAVDTQYF. In DNA form, the CDR3 reads TGTGCCATCAGTGCGGCAGGGGCGGTAGATACGCAGTATTTT.

In its sample, this clone was seen a few times. This sequence joins TRBV19 and TRBJ1-5; D gene uncertain. Trimming took 8 bases from V and 4 from J, leaving 6 bases between them. Germline V gene sequence: CDR1 LNHDA, CDR2 SQIVND (reference sequence). The CDR3 has 11 amino acids. CDR3 coding DNA: TGTGCCAGTCCGAGTAATCAGCCCCAGCATTTT. Protein: CASPSNQPQHF.